The present T cell receptor (beta chain) was sequenced within a study of OX40 agonist ivuxolimab in advanced cancers. Broader study findings: Among T cells, CD8+ cells averaged more expanded clones than CD4+ cells.

To note about this clone: The target antigen is unknown.

Sequenced by immunoSEQ multiplex PCR; TCRdb stores in-frame clones only, minus some. Of 90,000 to 95,000 clones in the sample, around 80% are singletons; the top ten hold 1.1%. Trimming cost V 4 bases and J 8 bases; bases outside gene matches: 13. The CDR3 runs 17 residues. Per the germline V gene, CDR1 is SGHNT and CDR2 is YYREEE (reference sequence). This chain joins TRBV5-4 and TRBJ1-4, with 11 bases matching TRBD1. This sample comprised CD4+ or CD8+ T cells sorted from blood, obtained in a trial of the OX40 agonist ivuxolimab. The receptor's source is an adult with an advanced solid tumor such as melanoma, head and neck, liver or kidney cancer. This CDR3 is CASSRTGGGRNTEKLFF. CDR3 bases: TGTGCCAGCAGCCGGACAGGGGGCGGGCGTAATACAGAAAAACTGTTTTTT.